This TCR beta chain was recovered during a study of CD8 T cells in ankylosing spondylitis. This clonotype was recorded at least ten times. Its antigen is unidentified. Study-wide findings and caveats: Disease-linked clones were CD8+ and relatively rare in peripheral blood. Earlier studies detected some motif variants in reactive arthritis synovial fluid and blood.

Trimming cost V 5 bases and J 5 bases, with 10 bases left between them. The CDR3 is 13 residues long. Germline lookup yields CDR1 SGHTS and CDR2 YDEGEE. Library preparation for TCR beta used quantitative 5'-RACE with molecular barcodes. From the 5' RACE reads, TCRdb called clonotypes with MiXCR, one entry per CDR3 protein. The repertoire holds about 52,000 distinct CDR3 sequences, roughly 7.3% seen once, with around 8.5% in the top ten. What was sequenced was blood, either unsorted or a sorted T cell fraction (not recorded which). The clonotype originates from a female donor with ankylosing spondylitis or in good health (not recorded which). This rearrangement joins TRBV5-8 to TRBJ1-4; D uncertain. CDR3 nucleotide sequence: TGTGCCAGCAGTGTGGCAGTAAATGAAAAACTGTTTTTT. It specifies CASSVAVNEKLFF.